This T cell receptor beta chain was sequenced in a study of T cell responses to AZD1222 COVID-19 vaccine. The V gene end was trimmed by 0 bases and the J gene end by 3 bases; junction bases not matched to a gene: 7. Germline assignment: CDR1 SGHRS and CDR2 YFSETQ. CDR3 size: 17 residues. The repertoire was sequenced with immunoSEQ multiplex PCR; TCRdb's copy has only in-frame clones and lacks some. The sample holds about 110,000 clones; 86% are singletons and the top ten take about 3%. The rearrangement uses TRBV5-1 and TRBJ1-4; 8 bases line up with TRBD1. The input for sequencing was peripheral blood, taken on day 0 of AZD1222 vaccination. The receptor comes from an adult in good health. The CDR3: CASSLAETGAPNEKLFF. The CDR3 DNA sequence: TGCGCCAGCAGCTTGGCTGAGACAGGGGCTCCTAATGAAAAACTGTTTTTT.